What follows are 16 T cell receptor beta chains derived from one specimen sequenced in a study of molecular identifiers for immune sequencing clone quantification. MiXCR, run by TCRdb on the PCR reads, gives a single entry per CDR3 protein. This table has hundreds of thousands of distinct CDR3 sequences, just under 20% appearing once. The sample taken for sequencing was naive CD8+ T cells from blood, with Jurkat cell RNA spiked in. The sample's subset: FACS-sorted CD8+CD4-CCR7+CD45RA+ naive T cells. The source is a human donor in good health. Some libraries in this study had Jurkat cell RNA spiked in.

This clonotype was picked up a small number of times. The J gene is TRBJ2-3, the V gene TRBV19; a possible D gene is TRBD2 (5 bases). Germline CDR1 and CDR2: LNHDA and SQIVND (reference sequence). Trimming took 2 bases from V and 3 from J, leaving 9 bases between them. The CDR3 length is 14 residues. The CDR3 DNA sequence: TGTGCCAGTAGTATACACGGGGAAACAGATACGCAGTATTTT. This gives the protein CASSIHGETDTQYF.

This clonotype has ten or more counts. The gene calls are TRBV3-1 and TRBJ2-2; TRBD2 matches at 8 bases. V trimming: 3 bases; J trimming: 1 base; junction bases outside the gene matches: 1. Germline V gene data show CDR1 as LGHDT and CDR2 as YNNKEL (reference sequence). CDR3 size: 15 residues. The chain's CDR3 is CASSQLAGNTGELFF. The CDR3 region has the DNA TGTGCCAGCAGCCAGCTAGCGGGGAACACCGGGGAGCTGTTTTTT.

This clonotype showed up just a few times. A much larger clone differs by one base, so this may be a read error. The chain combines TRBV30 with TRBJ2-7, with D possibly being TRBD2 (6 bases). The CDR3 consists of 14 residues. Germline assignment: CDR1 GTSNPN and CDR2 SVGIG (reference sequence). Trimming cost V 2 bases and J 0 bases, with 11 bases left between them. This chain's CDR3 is CAWSWGESSYEQYF. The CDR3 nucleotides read TGTGCCTGGAGTTGGGGGGAAAGCTCCTACGAGCAGTACTTC.

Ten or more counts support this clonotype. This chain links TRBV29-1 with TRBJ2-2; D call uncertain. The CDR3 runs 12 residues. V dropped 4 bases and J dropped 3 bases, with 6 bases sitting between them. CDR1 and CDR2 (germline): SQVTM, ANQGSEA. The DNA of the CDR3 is TGCAGCGTTGGCCTATACACCGGGGAGCTGTTTTTT. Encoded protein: CSVGLYTGELFF.

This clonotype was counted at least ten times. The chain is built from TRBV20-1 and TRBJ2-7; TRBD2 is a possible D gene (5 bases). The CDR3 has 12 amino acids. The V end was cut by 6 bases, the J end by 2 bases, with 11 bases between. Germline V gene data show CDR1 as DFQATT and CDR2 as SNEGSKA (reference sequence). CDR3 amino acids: CSAGIWAYEQYF. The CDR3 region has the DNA TGCAGTGCCGGGATATGGGCCTACGAGCAGTACTTC.

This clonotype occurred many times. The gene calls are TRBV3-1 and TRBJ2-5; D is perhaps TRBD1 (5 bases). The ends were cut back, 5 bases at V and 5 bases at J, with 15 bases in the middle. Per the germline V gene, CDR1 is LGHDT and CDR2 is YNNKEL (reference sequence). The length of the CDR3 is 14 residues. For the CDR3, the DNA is TGTGCCAGCAGCGGCTGGCTGGGGCTGGAGACCCAGTACTTC. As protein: CASSGWLGLETQYF.

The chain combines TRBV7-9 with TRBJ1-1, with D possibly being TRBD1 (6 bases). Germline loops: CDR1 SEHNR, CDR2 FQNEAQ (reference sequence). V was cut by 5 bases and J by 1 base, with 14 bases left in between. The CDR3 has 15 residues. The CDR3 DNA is TGTGCCAGCAGCCCCCAACTGGGACAGAACACTGAAGCTTTCTTT. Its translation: CASSPQLGQNTEAFF.

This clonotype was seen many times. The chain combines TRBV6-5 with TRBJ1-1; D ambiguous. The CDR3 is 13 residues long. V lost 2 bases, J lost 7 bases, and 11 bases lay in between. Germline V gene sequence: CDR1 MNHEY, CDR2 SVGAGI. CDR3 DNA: TGTGCCAGCAGTTACCGGCCGGGCCTTGAAGCTTTCTTT. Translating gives CASSYRPGLEAFF.

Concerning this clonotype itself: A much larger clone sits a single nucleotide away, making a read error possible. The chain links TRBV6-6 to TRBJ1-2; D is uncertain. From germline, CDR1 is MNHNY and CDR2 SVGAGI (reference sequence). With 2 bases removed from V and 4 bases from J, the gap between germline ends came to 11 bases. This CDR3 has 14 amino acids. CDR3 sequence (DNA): TGTGCCAGCAGTTACCCAGAAACAGCCTATGGCTACACCTTC. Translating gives CASSYPETAYGYTF.

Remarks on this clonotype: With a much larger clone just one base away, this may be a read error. The CDR3 region is CASHRRGVTEAFF. The CDR3 nucleotides read TGTGCCAGCCACCGACGGGGTGTCACTGAAGCTTTCTTT. This chain links TRBV2 with TRBJ1-1, with D uncertain. Germline assignment: CDR1 SNHLY and CDR2 FYNNEI. V lost 8 bases, J lost 4 bases, and 14 bases lay in between. The CDR3 consists of 13 residues.

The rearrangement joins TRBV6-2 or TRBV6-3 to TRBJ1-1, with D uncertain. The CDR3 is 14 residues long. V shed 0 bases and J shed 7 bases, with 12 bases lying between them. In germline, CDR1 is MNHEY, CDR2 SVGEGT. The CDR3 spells CASSYSRRAIEAFF. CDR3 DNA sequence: TGTGCCAGCAGTTACTCGCGTAGGGCCATTGAAGCTTTCTTT.

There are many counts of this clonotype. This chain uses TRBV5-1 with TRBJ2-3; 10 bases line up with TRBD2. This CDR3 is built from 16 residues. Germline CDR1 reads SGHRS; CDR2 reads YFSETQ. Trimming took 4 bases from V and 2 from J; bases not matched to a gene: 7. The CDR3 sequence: CASSASGLAVTDTQYF. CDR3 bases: TGCGCCAGCAGCGCCTCCGGACTAGCGGTCACAGATACGCAGTATTTT.

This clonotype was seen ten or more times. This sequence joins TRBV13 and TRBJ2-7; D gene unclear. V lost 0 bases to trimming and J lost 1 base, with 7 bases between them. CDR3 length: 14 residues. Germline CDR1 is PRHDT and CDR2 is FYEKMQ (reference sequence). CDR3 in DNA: TGTGCCAGCAGCTTAGGCAGGCCTTCCTACGAGCAGTACTTC. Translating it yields CASSLGRPSYEQYF.

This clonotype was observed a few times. The CDR3 spells CSARGPQETSSYNEQFF. The CDR3 DNA reads as TGCAGTGCTAGGGGTCCCCAGGAAACGAGCTCCTACAATGAGCAGTTCTTC. The chain combines TRBV20-1 with TRBJ2-1; unclear D gene. The V gene lost 3 bases and the J gene lost 0 bases, with 18 bases spanning the gap. The CDR3 sequence is 17 residues long. From germline, CDR1 is DFQATT and CDR2 SNEGSKA (reference sequence).

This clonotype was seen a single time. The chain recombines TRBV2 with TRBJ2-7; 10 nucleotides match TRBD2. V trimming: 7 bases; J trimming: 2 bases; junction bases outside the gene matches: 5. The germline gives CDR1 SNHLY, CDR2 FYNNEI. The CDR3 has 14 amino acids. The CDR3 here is CASTPLAGTYEQYF. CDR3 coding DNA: TGTGCCAGCACGCCACTAGCGGGAACCTACGAGCAGTACTTC.

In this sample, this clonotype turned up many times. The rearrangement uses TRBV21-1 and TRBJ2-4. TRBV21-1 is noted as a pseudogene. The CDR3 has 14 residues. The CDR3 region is CASRADIAKNIQYF. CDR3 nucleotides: TGTGCCAGCAGGGCGGATATAGCCAAAAACATTCAGTACTTC.